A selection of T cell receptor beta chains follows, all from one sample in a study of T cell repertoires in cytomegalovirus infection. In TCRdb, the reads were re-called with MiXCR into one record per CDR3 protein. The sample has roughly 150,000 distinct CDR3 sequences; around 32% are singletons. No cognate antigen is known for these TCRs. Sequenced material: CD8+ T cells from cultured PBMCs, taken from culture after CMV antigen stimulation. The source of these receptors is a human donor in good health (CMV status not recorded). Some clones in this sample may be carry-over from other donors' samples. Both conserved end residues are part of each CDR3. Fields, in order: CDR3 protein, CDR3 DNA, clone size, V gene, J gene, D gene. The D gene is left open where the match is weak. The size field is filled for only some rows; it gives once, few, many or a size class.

CASSQRGVNEKLFF	TGTGCCAGCAGTCAACGGGGGGTAAATGAAAAACTGTTTTTT	many	TRBV28	TRBJ1-4	.
CASSPEGFIDGYTF	TGTGCCAGCAGCCCAGAGGGTTTTATCGATGGCTACACCTTC	many	TRBV7-8	TRBJ1-2	.
CASSDRGWYGYTF	TGTGCCAGCAGCGACAGGGGCTGGTATGGCTACACCTTC	.	TRBV2	TRBJ1-2	TRBD1
CSATGNPYNEQFF	TGCAGTGCTACAGGGAATCCATACAATGAGCAGTTCTTC	.	TRBV20-1	TRBJ2-1	.
CASSFAYDYTF	TGTGCCAGCAGTTTCGCTTATGACTACACCTTC	few	TRBV28	TRBJ1-2	.
CASSEARQPSNYGYTF	TGTGCCAGCAGTGAAGCGCGGCAGCCATCTAACTATGGCTACACCTTC	.	TRBV2	TRBJ1-2	.
CASSGRQGIYNEQFF	TGTGCCAGCAGTGGGAGACAGGGGATTTACAATGAGCAGTTCTTC	few	TRBV2	TRBJ2-1	TRBD1
CASGTGPTPLHF	TGTGCCAGTGGGACAGGCCCAACACCCCTCCACTTT	.	TRBV19	TRBJ1-6	TRBD1
CASSPSVSGSVYGYTF	TGTGCCAGCAGTCCGTCCGTCTCGGGCAGCGTCTATGGCTACACCTTC	.	TRBV12-3/TRBV12-4	TRBJ1-2	.
CASSTGGSYEQYF	TGTGCCAGCAGTACAGGGGGTAGCTACGAGCAGTACTTC	few	TRBV2	TRBJ2-7	TRBD1
CASSHVSGGANEQFF	TGTGCCAGCAGCCATGTTAGCGGGGGGGCTAATGAGCAGTTCTTC	few	TRBV7-8	TRBJ2-1	TRBD2
CASSVVGGLQETQYF	TGTGCCAGCAGCGTCGTGGGAGGGTTGCAAGAGACCCAGTACTTC	few	TRBV2	TRBJ2-5	TRBD2
CASSSRGRGTEAFF	TGTGCCAGCAGCTCCAGGGGGCGCGGGACTGAAGCTTTCTTT	many	TRBV7-8	TRBJ1-1	TRBD1
CASSLTEADTQYF	TGTGCCAGCAGTTTAACCGAGGCAGATACGCAGTATTTT	few	TRBV12-3/TRBV12-4	TRBJ2-3	.
CASAPQEGADTQYF	TGTGCCAGCGCCCCCCAGGAAGGTGCAGATACGCAGTATTTT	many	TRBV7-6	TRBJ2-3	.
CASSQEAGPWSNQPQHF	TGCGCCAGCAGCCAAGAGGCAGGCCCTTGGAGCAATCAGCCCCAGCATTTT	.	TRBV4-1	TRBJ1-5	.
CASSAPQGTDNEQFF	TGTGCCAGCAGCGCCCCGCAGGGTACGGACAATGAGCAGTTCTTC	few	TRBV7-9	TRBJ2-1	.
CATSDLSGNEQFF	TGTGCCACCAGTGATTTATCGGGTAATGAGCAGTTCTTC	.	TRBV24-1	TRBJ2-1	.
CASSDFGGRPTDTQYF	TGTGCCAGCAGTGACTTCGGGGGCAGGCCCACAGATACGCAGTATTTT	.	TRBV6-4	TRBJ2-3	.
CATSDFAGAYTGELFF	TGTGCCACCAGTGATTTTGCAGGGGCCTACACCGGGGAGCTGTTTTTT	many	TRBV24-1	TRBJ2-2	.
CASNLAGGLHNEQFF	TGTGCCAGCAACCTAGCGGGGGGGCTTCACAATGAGCAGTTCTTC	.	TRBV9	TRBJ2-1	TRBD2
CACSKTDLYGYTF	TGTGCCTGCAGCAAAACAGATTTATATGGCTACACCTTC	few	TRBV7-8	TRBJ1-2	.
CASSSEDRTGELFF	TGCGCCAGCAGCAGCGAGGACAGGACCGGGGAGCTGTTTTTT	.	TRBV5-1	TRBJ2-2	TRBD1
CASSLRTATDTQYF	TGCGCCAGCAGCCTAAGGACAGCCACAGATACGCAGTATTTT	many	TRBV4-1	TRBJ2-3	.
CATGSGGFQAFF	TGTGCCACCGGGAGTGGAGGTTTTCAAGCTTTCTTT	.	TRBV24-1	TRBJ1-1	.
CASRWTGGTEAFF	TGTGCCAGCAGATGGACAGGGGGCACTGAAGCTTTCTTT	.	TRBV6-6	TRBJ1-1	TRBD1
CATGTGGETEAFF	TGTGCCACGGGGACAGGGGGAGAGACTGAAGCTTTCTTT	.	TRBV19	TRBJ1-1	TRBD1
CASRPHANGANVLTF	TGTGCCAGCAGGCCCCACGCGAATGGGGCCAACGTCCTGACTTTC	.	TRBV27	TRBJ2-6	.
CASSIGDGHYGYTF	TGTGCCAGTAGTATAGGTGACGGACACTATGGCTACACCTTC	many	TRBV19	TRBJ1-2	.
CASSLFVEIQHF	TGTGCCAGCAGTTTATTCGTCGAGATCCAGCATTTT	once	TRBV12-3/TRBV12-4	TRBJ1-5	.